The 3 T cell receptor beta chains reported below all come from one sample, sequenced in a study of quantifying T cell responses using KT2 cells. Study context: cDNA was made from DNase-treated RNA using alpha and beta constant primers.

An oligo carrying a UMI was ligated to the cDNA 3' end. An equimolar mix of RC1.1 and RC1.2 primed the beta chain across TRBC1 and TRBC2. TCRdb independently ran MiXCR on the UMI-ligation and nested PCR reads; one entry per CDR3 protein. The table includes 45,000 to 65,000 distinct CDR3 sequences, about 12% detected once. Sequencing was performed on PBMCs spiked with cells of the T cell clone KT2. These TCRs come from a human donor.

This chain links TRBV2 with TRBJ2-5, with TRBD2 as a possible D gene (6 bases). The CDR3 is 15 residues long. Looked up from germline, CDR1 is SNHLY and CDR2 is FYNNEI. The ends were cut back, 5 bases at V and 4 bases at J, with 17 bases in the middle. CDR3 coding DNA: TGTGCCAGCAGTAAGATCGGGGGTCCCCGAGAGACCCAGTACTTC. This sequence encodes CASSKIGGPRETQYF. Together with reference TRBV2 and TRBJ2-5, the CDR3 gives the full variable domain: EPEVTQTPSHQVTQMGQEVILRCVPISNHLYFYWYRQILGQKVEFLVSFYNNEISEKSEIFDDQFSVERPDGSNFTLKIRSTKLEDSAMYFCASSKIGGPRETQYFGPGTRLLVL.

This CDR3 is CASRPPSRLVGYTF. CDR3 sequence (DNA): TGCGCCAGCCGCCCGCCGAGCAGGCTAGTTGGCTACACCTTC. The rearrangement links TRBV23-1 to TRBJ1-2; D is undetermined. TRBV23-1 is noted as an ORF with a role that remains uncertain. V lost 8 bases and J 7 bases, leaving 20 bases between the germline ends. The CDR3 is 14 residues long.

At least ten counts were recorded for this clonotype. The CDR3 protein is CAVRSSTENTEAFF. For the CDR3, the DNA is TGTGCCGTCAGGTCCTCGACAGAGAACACTGAAGCTTTCTTT. The V and J genes are TRBV19 and TRBJ1-1; D is possibly TRBD1 (5 bases). The germline V gene encodes CDR1 LNHDA and CDR2 SQIVND (reference sequence). Trimming pared 11 bases from V and 1 base from J, leaving 17 bases between. The CDR3 extends over 14 amino acids.